One sample yielded the 11 T cell receptor beta chains listed below, sequenced in a study of CD8+ T cells in alopecia areata. The treatment here: oral pan-JAK inhibitor, 5-10 mg twice daily. Following extraction, RNA underwent reverse transcription to cDNA, which served as the sequencing template. Profiled with immunoSEQ multiplex PCR; TCRdb holds only in-frame clones, not every one. The table records 95,000 to 110,000 clones, 85% to 90% of them present only once. Sequences were derived from CD8+ T cells sorted from blood, sampled at roughly week 30, from a patient treated with tofacitinib. The receptors were sampled from a human donor with alopecia areata.

V and J are TRBV7-3 and TRBJ2-6; 10 nucleotides agree with TRBD1. The CDR3 contains 17 residues. Germline V lookup: CDR1 SGHTA, CDR2 FQGTGA. V lost 5 bases and J lost 3; bases outside the gene matches: 7. In nucleotides, the CDR3 is TGTGCCAGCAGCGAGCGACAGGGGGCGCGTGGGGCCAACGTCCTGACTTTC. Protein sequence: CASSERQGARGANVLTF.

This chain links TRBV7-9 with TRBJ1-2; TRBD1 matches 7 bases. The V and J ends lost 7 bases and 6 bases, in that order; junction bases with no gene match: 8. CDR1 is SEHNR, CDR2 FQNEAQ, per germline (reference sequence). The CDR3 runs 13 residues. This chain's CDR3 is CASTRDRVDGYTF. The CDR3, as DNA: TGTGCCAGCACCAGAGACAGGGTCGATGGCTACACCTTC.

V gene TRBV29-1 combines with J gene TRBJ2-1; TRBD2 agrees at 14 bases. Per the germline V gene, CDR1 is SQVTM and CDR2 is ANQGSEA. Losses at the gene ends were 2 bases for V and 0 bases for J; bases not matched to a gene: 9. The CDR3 has 19 amino acids. The chain's CDR3 is CSVESGLAGETSSYNEQFF. The CDR3, as DNA: TGCAGCGTTGAATCGGGACTAGCGGGGGAAACAAGCTCCTACAATGAGCAGTTCTTC.

The rearrangement uses TRBV7-8 and TRBJ2-7, with 8 bases identical to TRBD1. V shed 5 bases and J 5 bases; nucleotides not matched to a gene: 5. Germline lookup yields CDR1 SGHVS and CDR2 FQNEAQ. CDR3 size: 13 residues. CDR3 DNA: TGTGCCAGCAGCGCTGGACAGGGCGACGAGCAGTACTTC. Translated: CASSAGQGDEQYF. Drawing the rest from reference TRBV7-8 and TRBJ2-7, the complete variable domain is GAGVSQSPRYKVAKRGQDVALRCDPISGHVSLFWYQQALGQGPEFLTYFQNEAQLDKSGLPSDRFFAERPEGSVSTLKIQRTQQEDSAVYLCASSAGQGDEQYFGPGTRLTVT.

V gene TRBV7-3 combines with J gene TRBJ2-2, with no clear D. Germline values: CDR1 SGHTA, CDR2 FQGTGA. Trimming left V 3 bases short and J 4 bases short, with 12 bases between. CDR3 length equals 15 residues. Written as DNA, the CDR3 is TGTGCCAGCAGCTTTTCCCGACTGGTCACCGGGGAGCTGTTTTTT. Translating it yields CASSFSRLVTGELFF.

The chain employs TRBV29-1 and TRBJ2-2; 8 bases are shared with TRBD1. Germline V lookup: CDR1 SQVTM, CDR2 ANQGSEA. The CDR3 is 11 residues long. Germline trimming cut 3 bases from V and 12 bases from J; bases unmatched to any gene: 3. CDR3: CSVDGQGQLFF. CDR3 bases: TGCAGCGTTGATGGACAGGGCCAGCTGTTTTTT.

This clone was seen once. The chain carries TRBV9 and TRBJ1-5; D is undetermined. The germline V gene has CDR1 SGDLS and CDR2 YYNGEE. Deletions cut 4 bases from V and 3 bases from J, with 8 bases between. The CDR3 has 13 amino acids. CDR3 DNA sequence: TGTGCCAGCAGCTCGGGAAACAATCAGCCCCAGCATTTT. It codes for CASSSGNNQPQHF. Filled out from reference TRBV9 and TRBJ1-5, the complete variable domain reads DSGVTQTPKHLITATGQRVTLRCSPRSGDLSVYWYQQSLDQGLQFLIQYYNGEERAKGNILERFSAQQFPDLHSELNLSSLELGDSALYFCASSSGNNQPQHFGDGTRLSIL.

This clone was counted between two and nine times. This chain joins TRBV7-3 and TRBJ2-7; no firm D call. CDR1 and CDR2 (germline): SGHTA, FQGTGA. The CDR3 consists of 16 residues. V gave up 2 bases and J gave up 6 bases, with 20 bases separating them. The chain's CDR3 is CASSLLPMTSRGEQYF. CDR3 sequence (DNA): TGTGCCAGCAGCTTATTGCCGATGACGTCCCGTGGCGAGCAGTACTTC.

V and J are TRBV29-1 and TRBJ2-7, with D perhaps matching TRBD2 (7 bases). Trimming shortened V by 7 bases and J by 6 bases, and 19 bases separated the two germline ends. In germline, CDR1 is SQVTM, CDR2 ANQGSEA. This CDR3 has 13 residues. DNA of the CDR3: TGCAGCGCCCGAGGGGGGGGCTTGGTCGAGCAGTACTTC. Amino acids: CSARGGGLVEQYF.

CDR3 protein: CASRQSGGMGETQYF. The CDR3 bases are TGTGCCAGCAGACAATCGGGCGGGATGGGGGAGACCCAGTACTTC. This rearrangement joins TRBV7-2 to TRBJ2-5; a possible D gene is TRBD2 (6 bases). Trimming took 6 bases from V and 5 from J, leaving 19 bases between them. The V gene's germline CDR1 is SGHTA and CDR2 FQGNSA. The CDR3 consists of 15 residues.

V is TRBV10-3 and J is TRBJ2-7; 10 bases line up with TRBD1. The CDR3 runs to 17 residues. The J segment lost 4 bases and the V segment lost 4 bases, leaving 13 bases of the junction unmatched. CDR1 ENHRY and CDR2 SYGVKD come from the germline V gene. This chain's CDR3 is CAISGTQPGQGTYEQYF. CDR3 nucleotide sequence: TGTGCCATCAGTGGGACGCAACCGGGACAGGGGACGTACGAGCAGTACTTC.